These 31 T cell receptor beta chains originate from one sample sequenced in a study of T cells in Graves' hyperthyroidism and ophthalmopathy (dated by TCRdb to about 2019). The receptor library was made with multiplex PCR. TCRdb shows the sequencer as Illumina HiSeq 2000. Amplification of TCR beta CDR3 regions was carried out from RNA transcripts. A first-round RT-PCR of the TCR CDR3 used the HTBI primer set with the Qiagen OneStep RT-PCR kit. TCRdb trimmed the raw reads at Q25, called clones with MiXCR and kept productive beta chains. Identical CDR3 protein sequences are pooled into one entry, listed with their most common genes and DNA. This sample holds about 500,000 distinct CDR3 sequences; about a sixth were observed only once. Of the sample, approximately 15% is held by the ten largest clones. Sequencing was performed on blood. The receptor source for this set is a woman under 30 with Graves' ophthalmopathy.

The chain is built from TRBV9 and TRBJ2-5; D gene uncertain. CDR3 length equals 15 residues. Germline values: CDR1 SGDLS, CDR2 YYNGEE. With 3 bases removed from V and 1 base from J, the gap between germline ends came to 13 bases. This chain's CDR3 is CASSAETPTQETQYF. The CDR3 DNA sequence: TGTGCCAGCAGCGCCGAGACTCCAACCCAAGAGACCCAGTACTTC.

This clonotype was counted ten times or more. V gene TRBV27 combines with J gene TRBJ1-5; D uncertain. Germline CDR1 reads MNHEY; CDR2 reads SMNVEV (reference sequence). The CDR3 sequence is 14 residues long. Between the trimmed V and J ends, which lost 2 bases and 6 bases, there was a span of 11 bases. The CDR3 region is CASSLNGVGQPQHF. The DNA of the CDR3 is TGTGCCAGCAGTTTAAACGGTGTGGGTCAGCCCCAGCATTTT.

This clonotype showed up many times. The chain is built from TRBV2 and TRBJ2-5; TRBD1 matches at 11 bases. The length of the CDR3 is 15 residues. Unmatched junction bases numbered 8, after V lost 5 bases and J lost 6 bases. CDR1 is SNHLY and CDR2 is FYNNEI in the germline V gene. CDR3 in amino acids: CASSNRDRGMKTQYF. CDR3 DNA: TGTGCCAGCAGTAACCGGGACAGGGGGATGAAGACCCAGTACTTC.

The table lists this clonotype with many counts. The DNA of the CDR3 is TGCGCCAGCAGCCCCCGACTAGCGTACCAAGAGACCCAGTACTTC. Translated: CASSPRLAYQETQYF. V usage is TRBV4-3 and J usage is TRBJ2-5; TRBD2 aligns across 8 bases. Germline loops: CDR1 LGHNA, CDR2 YSLEER. Trimming took 4 bases from V and 0 from J; bases not matched to a gene: 4. The length of the CDR3 is 15 residues.

A few counts support this clonotype. The V and J genes are TRBV28 and TRBJ2-7; possible D gene TRBD1, 5 bases. This CDR3 region has 14 residues. Germline V gives CDR1 MDHEN, CDR2 SYDVKM. Trimming cost V 7 bases and J 3 bases, with 16 bases left between them. CDR3 bases: TGTGCCAGCACCCTCACAGGACCCAGCTACGAGCAGTACTTC. This sequence encodes CASTLTGPSYEQYF. Drawing the rest from reference TRBV28 and TRBJ2-7, the complete variable domain is DVKVTQSSRYLVKRTGEKVFLECVQDMDHENMFWYRQDPGLGLRLIYFSYDVKMKEKGDIPEGYSVSREKKERFSLILESASTNQTSMYLCASTLTGPSYEQYFGPGTRLTVT.

This clonotype was found many times. The chain has TRBV4-1 and TRBJ1-5, with 8 bases fitting TRBD1. The CDR3 has 15 amino acids. Germline V lookup: CDR1 MGHRA, CDR2 YSYEKL. The ends lost 1 base at V and 3 bases at J; junction bases unmatched: 2. The CDR3, as DNA: TGCGCCAGCAGCCAAGTGGACAGGGACAATCAGCCCCAGCATTTT. Its translation: CASSQVDRDNQPQHF.

This clonotype was found many times. The CDR3 loop reads CASSRGQENTEAFF. The CDR3 coding sequence is TGTGCCAGCAGCAGGGGACAGGAGAACACTGAAGCTTTCTTT. The chain joins TRBV2 to TRBJ1-1; TRBD1 matches at 8 bases. CDR1 and CDR2 (germline): SNHLY, FYNNEI. The trim removed 6 bases at V and 1 base at J, leaving 4 bases unmatched. This CDR3 comprises 14 residues.

The chain employs TRBV5-1 and TRBJ1-3; D gene ambiguous. Trimming removed 0 bases at V and 0 bases at J, with 10 bases between. The CDR3 runs to 16 residues. Germline V gene lookup returns CDR1 SGHRS and CDR2 YFSETQ. Here the CDR3 reads CASSLEDIHSGNTIYF. DNA of the CDR3: TGCGCCAGCAGCTTGGAGGATATTCACTCTGGAAACACCATATATTTT.

This clonotype was seen a few times. V usage is TRBV6-1 and J usage is TRBJ2-5; possible D gene TRBD1, 6 bases. The CDR3 loop spans 11 amino acids. Trimming stripped 6 bases from V and 13 bases from J, with 15 bases between. Looked up from germline, CDR1 is MNHNS and CDR2 is SASEGT. The CDR3 nucleotides read TGTGCCAGCAGGTACACAGGGAGATGGTACTTC. Protein sequence: CASRYTGRWYF.

The rearrangement uses TRBV9 and TRBJ1-2; possible D gene TRBD1, 5 bases. Germline CDR1 reads SGDLS; CDR2 reads YYNGEE. CDR3 size: 15 residues. The V and J ends lost 4 bases and 4 bases respectively, with 17 bases between them. In nucleotides, the CDR3 is TGTGCCAGCAGCCTCCAAGGGACGGGGACCTATGGCTACACCTTC. Translating it yields CASSLQGTGTYGYTF.

The sample holds a few counts of this clonotype. The gene calls are TRBV10-3 and TRBJ2-1, with 8 bases lining up with TRBD2. After removal of 7 bases from V and 8 bases from J, the junction contained 7 bases not matched to a gene. Germline V lookup: CDR1 ENHRY, CDR2 SYGVKD. This CDR3 spans 13 amino acids. For the CDR3, the DNA is TGTGCCATCACAAACGGGAGGGCCGATGAGCAGTTCTTC. Protein sequence: CAITNGRADEQFF.

This clonotype came up many times. The V and J genes are TRBV2 and TRBJ1-2, with a weak D call TRBD1 (5 bases). Germline CDR1 reads SNHLY; CDR2 reads FYNNEI. This CDR3 has 15 amino acids. Trimming removed 1 base at V and 4 bases at J, with 13 bases between. The chain's CDR3 is CASSEDRPLGYGYTF. CDR3 nucleotide sequence: TGTGCCAGCAGTGAAGACAGGCCGTTGGGCTATGGCTACACCTTC.

About this clonotype: A much larger clone lies one base from this, so it may be a read error. The chain has TRBV13 and TRBJ1-6; D not certain. CDR1 PRHDT and CDR2 FYEKMQ come from the germline V gene (reference sequence). The CDR3 is 15 amino acids. CDR3 region: CASSYGSSYSSPLHF. The CDR3 nucleotides are TGTGCCAGCAGCTACGGCTCGAGCTATAGTTCACCCCTCCACTTT. The full variable domain, with the rest looked up from reference TRBV13 and TRBJ1-6, is AAGVIQSPRHLIKEKRETATLKCYPIPRHDTVYWYQQGPGQDPQFLISFYEKMQSDKGSIPDRFSAQQFSDYHSELNMSSLELGDSALYFCASSYGSSYSSPLHFGNGTRLTVT.

This clonotype was observed many times. The chain carries TRBV30 and TRBJ1-2; TRBD1 aligns across 11 bases. Trimming cost V 8 bases and J 4 bases; bases outside gene matches: 6. The CDR3 runs to 13 residues. Germline values: CDR1 GTSNPN, CDR2 SVGIG (reference sequence). The CDR3 region is CARRTGGSYGYTF. CDR3 nucleotides: TGTGCCCGCCGGACAGGGGGCAGCTATGGCTACACCTTC.

This clonotype came up many times. The chain links TRBV28 to TRBJ1-2; D unresolved. Trimming took off 3 bases at V and 3 bases at J, with 20 bases between the two ends. Germline loops: CDR1 MDHEN, CDR2 SYDVKM. The CDR3 runs 17 residues. The CDR3 sequence: CASSFLVLNVLHYGYTF. For the CDR3, the DNA is TGTGCCAGCAGTTTCCTGGTCTTAAATGTCCTTCACTATGGCTACACCTTC.

This clonotype was detected ten times or more. V and J are TRBV20-1 and TRBJ1-5; D gene ambiguous. This CDR3 is 13 amino acids long. The germline V gene encodes CDR1 DFQATT and CDR2 SNEGSKA (reference sequence). V gave up 3 bases and J gave up 0 bases, with 6 bases separating them. Here the CDR3 reads CSARGNSNQPQHF. The CDR3 DNA sequence: TGCAGTGCTAGGGGGAATAGCAATCAGCCCCAGCATTTT.

The sample holds one count of this clonotype. The chain combines TRBV5-1 with TRBJ1-4, with 7 bases aligning to TRBD1. V dropped 4 bases and J dropped 11; count of bases not matched to a gene: 5. Germline V lookup: CDR1 SGHRS, CDR2 YFSETQ. This CDR3 has 12 amino acids. DNA of the CDR3: TGCGCCAGCAGCGCCGGGACAGACAAACTGTTTTTT. The encoded protein is CASSAGTDKLFF.

On this clonotype itself: The junction does not match germline at one end; this may be a read error. The CDR3 protein is CASSGQGNRPQHF. In DNA form, the CDR3 reads TGTGCCAGTAGTGGACAGGGAAATCGGCCCCAGCATTTT. The rearrangement links TRBV19 to TRBJ1-5; 8 bases fit TRBD1. The CDR3 has 13 amino acids. The germline V gene has CDR1 LNHDA and CDR2 SQIVND (reference sequence).

This clonotype occurred many times. Here the CDR3 reads CASRRTGSTEQYF. The DNA of the CDR3 is TGTGCCAGCAGAAGAACAGGGTCCACCGAGCAGTACTTC. The chain is built from TRBV11-2 and TRBJ2-7; D may be TRBD1 (6 bases). V gave up 6 bases and J gave up 6 bases, with 15 bases separating them. Germline V gene sequence: CDR1 SGHAT, CDR2 FQNNGV. This CDR3 comprises 13 residues.

This clonotype appeared many times. The V and J genes are TRBV5-1 and TRBJ1-2, with 7 bases aligning to TRBD1. The V gene end was trimmed by 0 bases and the J gene end by 1 base; junction bases not matched to a gene: 6. Germline V gene data show CDR1 as SGHRS and CDR2 as YFSETQ. The CDR3 runs 16 residues. The chain's CDR3 is CASSLDGQAFNYGYTF. CDR3 DNA: TGCGCCAGCAGCTTGGATGGACAGGCCTTTAACTATGGCTACACCTTC.

In its sample, this clonotype was seen many times. J is TRBJ2-1 and V is TRBV4-2, with 8 bases that match TRBD2. The CDR3 is 13 residues long. With 0 bases clipped from V and 14 bases from J, the junction kept 6 bases outside the gene matches. Germline V gives CDR1 LGHNA, CDR2 YNFKEQ. The CDR3 reads CASSQDGETSEFF. DNA of the CDR3: TGTGCCAGCAGCCAAGATGGGGAGACTAGCGAGTTCTTC.

This clonotype was seen more than once but under ten times. The V call is TRBV4-3, the J call TRBJ2-1; D not certain. V lost 0 bases to trimming and J lost 4 bases, with 7 bases between them. The CDR3 runs 14 residues. In germline, CDR1 is LGHNA, CDR2 YSLEER. The CDR3 protein is CASSQDLEYNEQFF. DNA for the CDR3: TGCGCCAGCAGCCAAGATTTAGAATACAATGAGCAGTTCTTC.

This clonotype occurred many times. The rearrangement links TRBV7-2 to TRBJ2-2; 7 bases are shared with TRBD2. Trimming removed 3 bases from V and 3 bases from J; junction bases left unmatched: 1. Germline V lookup: CDR1 SGHTA, CDR2 FQGNSA. The CDR3 is made up of 14 amino acids. CDR3 protein: CASSFGRDTGELFF. In nucleotides, the CDR3 is TGTGCCAGCAGCTTTGGGAGGGACACCGGGGAGCTGTTTTTT.

The CDR3 sequence is CASSLGVAGGREQFF. In nucleotides, the CDR3 is TGTGCCAGCAGCTTAGGGGTAGCGGGGGGCAGGGAGCAGTTCTTC. The gene calls are TRBV7-9 and TRBJ2-1; 10 bases map to TRBD2. From germline, CDR1 is SEHNR and CDR2 FQNEAQ (reference sequence). CDR3 size: 15 residues. The ends lost 1 base at V and 10 bases at J; junction bases unmatched: 7.

This clonotype was found a few times. V gene TRBV6-1 combines with J gene TRBJ1-6; tentatively, D is TRBD1 (5 bases). The CDR3 length is 18 residues. Germline-derived CDR1 and CDR2 are MNHNS and SASEGT. V shed 0 bases and J shed 1 base, with 13 bases lying between them. The CDR3, as DNA: TGTGCCAGCAGTGAAGCTCCCGCAGGGAGGTCCTATAATTCACCCCTCCACTTT. Its translation is CASSEAPAGRSYNSPLHF.

The chain is built from TRBV11-3 and TRBJ2-7; no clear D gene. The V gene's germline CDR1 is SGHNT and CDR2 YENEEA. The CDR3 has 13 residues. V lost 8 bases and J lost 3, with 14 bases in between. The CDR3 loop is CASAPTTSYEQYF. In DNA, the CDR3 is TGTGCCAGCGCGCCTACCACCAGCTACGAGCAGTACTTC.

This clonotype came up a few times. V gene TRBV27 combines with J gene TRBJ2-2; D is unclear. V was cut by 10 bases and J by 0 bases, with 9 bases left in between. Germline lookup yields CDR1 MNHEY and CDR2 SMNVEV (reference sequence). The CDR3 sequence is 13 residues long. This CDR3 reads CATRKTNTGELFF. The CDR3 region has the DNA TGTGCCACGAGAAAAACGAACACCGGGGAGCTGTTTTTT.

This clonotype was recorded at least ten times. This chain uses TRBV10-3 with TRBJ1-2; D gene unclear. CDR1 is ENHRY and CDR2 is SYGVKD in the germline V gene. This CDR3 is 14 amino acids long. Between the trimmed V and J ends, which lost 4 bases and 3 bases, there was a span of 12 bases. The CDR3 loop reads CAISVGGTHYGYTF. In DNA, the CDR3 is TGTGCCATCAGTGTTGGAGGCACCCACTATGGCTACACCTTC.

This clonotype was detected a few times. The chain couples TRBV28 to TRBJ2-1; perhaps TRBD1 as D (8 bases). This CDR3 has 16 residues. The V gene's germline CDR1 is MDHEN and CDR2 SYDVKM. Trimming took 7 bases from V and 2 from J, leaving 18 bases between them. The CDR3 sequence is CASISRGRGPYNEQFF. DNA for the CDR3: TGTGCCAGCATTAGCAGGGGGCGGGGGCCCTACAATGAGCAGTTCTTC.

The chain links TRBV6-1 to TRBJ2-2; D not resolved. V was trimmed by 0 bases and J by 3 bases, leaving 5 bases between them. The CDR3 consists of 14 residues. The germline CDR1 and CDR2 sequences are MNHNS and SASEGT. Written as DNA, the CDR3 is TGTGCCAGCAGTGAAGCCGTGGACACCGGGGAGCTGTTTTTT. It specifies CASSEAVDTGELFF.

This clonotype was seen many times. V gene TRBV27 combines with J gene TRBJ2-3; D is undetermined. Germline V CDR1 and CDR2: MNHEY, SMNVEV (reference sequence). With 4 bases removed from V and 4 bases from J, the gap between germline ends came to 18 bases. This CDR3 comprises 16 residues. The CDR3 DNA reads TGTGCCAGCAGTTCCAACCGGGTCTCCGGGCCAGATACGCAGTATTTT. Protein sequence: CASSSNRVSGPDTQYF.